These 26 T cell receptor beta chains were all obtained from the same sample, sequenced in a study of T cell responses to AZD1222 COVID-19 vaccine. Using immunoSEQ multiplex PCR, the repertoire was profiled, and TCRdb retains in-frame clones only, with some absent. This sample has around 150,000 clones, with around 94% found just once. This material consisted of peripheral blood, taken 28 days after the second AZD1222 dose. All receptors derive from an adult who received the AZD1222 COVID-19 vaccine.

The rearrangement uses TRBV27 and TRBJ2-1; 8 bases map to TRBD2. CDR3 length: 17 amino acids. Germline V gene lookup returns CDR1 MNHEY and CDR2 SMNVEV (reference sequence). V lost 5 bases and J lost 7; bases outside the gene matches: 16. The DNA of the CDR3 is TGTGCCAGCAGTCCCCTCTGGGGTGTAGCGGGAAATAATGAGCAGTTCTTC. Amino acid sequence: CASSPLWGVAGNNEQFF.

The J gene is TRBJ1-6, the V gene TRBV11-2; the match to TRBD1 covers 10 bases. Germline loops: CDR1 SGHAT, CDR2 FQNNGV. V lost 5 bases to trimming and J lost 7 bases; unmatched junction nucleotides: 11. The CDR3 extends over 17 amino acids. The CDR3 nucleotides read TGTGCCAGCAGCGAGACGGGACAGGGGATGTGGAATTCACCCCTCCACTTT. Its translation: CASSETGQGMWNSPLHF.

The chain carries TRBV13 and TRBJ2-7; no firm D call. In germline, CDR1 is PRHDT, CDR2 FYEKMQ (reference sequence). V lost 0 bases, J lost 0 bases, and 6 bases lay in between. The CDR3 consists of 14 residues. CDR3 sequence reads: CASSLGQVSYEQYF. Here the CDR3 DNA reads TGTGCCAGCAGCTTAGGGCAGGTCTCCTACGAGCAGTACTTC.

For the CDR3, the DNA is TGTGCCGGAGATCCAGGGTCAACTAATGAAAAACTGTTTTTT. Translation: CAGDPGSTNEKLFF. J is TRBJ1-4 and V is TRBV30; tentatively, D is TRBD1 (5 bases). The CDR3 loop spans 14 amino acids. V lost 8 bases and J lost 0, with 13 bases in between. Germline V gene lookup returns CDR1 GTSNPN and CDR2 SVGIG (reference sequence).

The sample holds one count of this clone. The chain employs TRBV18 and TRBJ1-5; D gene unclear. The CDR3 covers 14 residues. In germline, CDR1 is KGHSH, CDR2 LQKENI. V was trimmed by 2 bases and J by 4 bases, leaving 9 bases between them. CDR3 nucleotide sequence: TGTGCCAGCTCACCAGGAGGGAGGAATCAGCCCCAGCATTTT. It specifies CASSPGGRNQPQHF.

V gene TRBV12-3 or TRBV12-4 combines with J gene TRBJ2-5; D not resolved. The CDR3 has 13 residues. V shed 1 base and J shed 5 bases, with 8 bases lying between them. The CDR3 reads CASSLDYGETQYF. The CDR3 bases are TGTGCCAGCAGTTTAGATTATGGCGAGACCCAGTACTTC.

The CDR3 reads CASSDSRAGTTSTDTQYF. The DNA of the CDR3 is TGTGCCAGCAGTGACAGCAGGGCCGGGACTACCAGCACAGATACGCAGTATTTT. This sequence joins TRBV6-1 and TRBJ2-3; 7 bases are shared with TRBD2. CDR3 length: 18 residues. CDR1 MNHNS and CDR2 SASEGT come from the germline V gene. Trimming cost V 3 bases and J 0 bases; bases outside gene matches: 12.

This chain uses TRBV19 with TRBJ2-7; D uncertain. CDR1 and CDR2 (germline): LNHDA, SQIVND (reference sequence). Trimming stripped 3 bases from V and 3 bases from J, with 3 bases between. CDR3 size: 11 residues. CDR3 nucleotide sequence: TGTGCCAGTAGTATGAACTACGAGCAGTACTTC. Amino acid sequence: CASSMNYEQYF.

The chain has TRBV5-1 and TRBJ2-6; D gene ambiguous. Germline CDR1 SGHRS, CDR2 YFSETQ. The V end lost 0 bases, the J end lost 3 bases, and 7 bases lay between the germline ends. This CDR3 comprises 15 residues. CDR3 region: CASSLEGFGANVLTF. CDR3 DNA sequence: TGCGCCAGCAGCTTGGAAGGGTTTGGGGCCAACGTCCTGACTTTC.

The chain combines TRBV12-3 or TRBV12-4 with TRBJ1-5; perhaps TRBD1 as D (5 bases). The CDR3 length is 13 residues. Trimming stripped 6 bases from V and 4 bases from J, with 10 bases between. CDR3 DNA sequence: TGTGCCAGCAGCGTACAGGAAAATCAGCCCCAGCATTTT. It codes for CASSVQENQPQHF.

The chain is built from TRBV6-5 and TRBJ2-7; 8 nucleotides line up with TRBD2. CDR3 length equals 15 residues. CDR1 and CDR2 from the germline V gene are MNHEY and SVGAGI. V lost 5 bases, J lost 0 bases, and 6 bases stayed unmatched. In nucleotides, the CDR3 is TGTGCCAGCAGTCGGAAAAGCGGGAGCTCCTACGAGCAGTACTTC. It codes for CASSRKSGSSYEQYF.

This sequence joins TRBV7-6 and TRBJ2-5, with D possibly called TRBD1 or TRBD2 (5 bases each). The length of the CDR3 is 15 residues. CDR1 SGHVS and CDR2 FNYEAQ come from the germline V gene. The germline V and J ends were trimmed by 0 bases and 4 bases, with 12 bases remaining between them. The CDR3: CASSLAGVGVETQYF. CDR3 in DNA: TGTGCCAGCAGCTTAGCAGGGGTGGGAGTAGAGACCCAGTACTTC.

The chain employs TRBV28 and TRBJ2-7, with D perhaps matching TRBD1 (5 bases). This CDR3 has 14 amino acids. Germline V CDR1 and CDR2: MDHEN, SYDVKM. V was pared by 5 bases and J by 6 bases, with 17 bases between. CDR3 DNA: TGTGCCAGCAGTATAAGGGGCAGGGTGGGCGAGCAGTACTTC. This encodes CASSIRGRVGEQYF.

This chain joins TRBV27 and TRBJ1-1; 8 nucleotides match TRBD1. V dropped 3 bases and J dropped 8; count of bases not matched to a gene: 2. The CDR3 sequence is 12 residues long. Germline V gives CDR1 MNHEY, CDR2 SMNVEV (reference sequence). DNA for the CDR3: TGTGCCAGCAGTTTCCCAGGGGGCGAAGCTTTCTTT. It is translated as CASSFPGGEAFF.

This rearrangement joins TRBV18 to TRBJ2-1; TRBD2 matches at 8 bases. The germline gives CDR1 KGHSH, CDR2 LQKENI. Trimming at V came to 0 bases and at J to 4 bases, leaving 8 bases not matched to a gene. The CDR3 contains 17 residues. The CDR3 sequence: CASSPPTGGPPYNEQFF. The CDR3 bases are TGTGCCAGCTCACCACCCACGGGAGGGCCGCCGTACAATGAGCAGTTCTTC.

J is TRBJ1-5 and V is TRBV14, with D unresolved. V lost 4 bases and J lost 6, with 10 bases in between. Germline CDR1 reads SGHDN; CDR2 reads FVKESK. The CDR3 contains 13 residues. The CDR3 DNA follows: TGTGCCAGCAGCCGAGACCAAGGTCAGCCCCAGCATTTT. This encodes CASSRDQGQPQHF.

J is TRBJ1-1 and V is TRBV10-3, with D unclear. Looked up from germline, CDR1 is ENHRY and CDR2 is SYGVKD. CDR3 length: 17 residues. With 2 bases removed from V and 0 bases from J, the gap between germline ends came to 16 bases. The CDR3 here is CAISEAARGKLNTEAFF. In nucleotides, the CDR3 is TGTGCCATCAGTGAGGCAGCGCGAGGTAAATTGAACACTGAAGCTTTCTTT.

This rearrangement joins TRBV2 to TRBJ2-2; D may be TRBD2 (5 bases). CDR3 length: 17 residues. Germline V gives CDR1 SNHLY, CDR2 FYNNEI. V was trimmed by 4 bases and J by 1 base, leaving 16 bases between them. The CDR3 reads CASSAGRLTLNTGELFF. The CDR3 DNA follows: TGTGCCAGCAGTGCCGGCAGACTAACCTTGAACACCGGGGAGCTGTTTTTT.

The chain couples TRBV2 to TRBJ2-2, with D possibly TRBD1 on 6 matching bases. Germline CDR1 SNHLY, CDR2 FYNNEI. This CDR3 has 13 amino acids. Trimming stripped 6 bases from V and 7 bases from J, with 12 bases between. The CDR3 reads CASRATGNGELFF. The DNA for the CDR3 is TGTGCCAGCAGGGCAACAGGGAACGGGGAGCTGTTTTTT.

The chain recombines TRBV4-3 with TRBJ1-4; 8 nucleotides align to TRBD1. This CDR3 region has 15 residues. V lost 2 bases and J lost 5; bases outside the gene matches: 4. Germline assignment: CDR1 LGHNA and CDR2 YSLEER. CDR3 loop: CASSQTQGDNEKLFF. The CDR3 DNA is TGCGCCAGCAGCCAAACACAGGGGGACAATGAAAAACTGTTTTTT.

This clone was detected once. V usage is TRBV10-3 and J usage is TRBJ2-1, with 7 bases identical to TRBD2. V lost 7 bases, J lost 2 bases, and 5 bases stayed unmatched. This CDR3 spans 14 amino acids. The germline gives CDR1 ENHRY, CDR2 SYGVKD. The DNA of the CDR3 is TGTGCCATCACCCTGACTAGCACCTACAATGAGCAGTTCTTC. Its translation is CAITLTSTYNEQFF.

This clone was recorded only once. The chain carries TRBV21-1 and TRBJ1-2. TRBV21-1 is classified as a pseudogene. The CDR3 is 16 residues long. CDR3 DNA sequence: TGTGCCAGCAGCAAAGTAGGACCCCGGCGGGACTATGGCTACACCTTC. Its protein product is CASSKVGPRRDYGYTF.

This clone was observed a few times. J is TRBJ2-1 and V is TRBV7-9; tentatively, D is TRBD2 (6 bases). V was clipped by 1 base and J by 0 bases, with 16 bases between them. Per the germline V gene, CDR1 is SEHNR and CDR2 is FQNEAQ (reference sequence). The CDR3 contains 18 residues. The CDR3 nucleotides are TGTGCCAGCAGCTTAGTTGCTGGAGGGTATAGCTCCTACAATGAGCAGTTCTTC. Amino acids: CASSLVAGGYSSYNEQFF.

The chain couples TRBV10-3 to TRBJ2-5; 11 nucleotides agree with TRBD1. The CDR3 contains 16 residues. CDR1 is ENHRY, CDR2 SYGVKD, per germline. With 4 bases clipped from V and 5 bases from J, the junction kept 9 bases outside the gene matches. The CDR3 bases are TGTGCCATCAGTGTGGGACAGGGGGAGATTCGGGAGACCCAGTACTTC. Translation: CAISVGQGEIRETQYF.

This chain links TRBV6-6 with TRBJ2-3; D possibly uses TRBD1 or TRBD2 (5 bases each). Trimming cost V 5 bases and J 6 bases, with 12 bases left between them. The CDR3 covers 13 residues. Germline CDR1 MNHNY, CDR2 SVGAGI (reference sequence). DNA of the CDR3: TGTGCCAGCAGTAATGGGGACGGGGATACGCAGTATTTT. Its translation is CASSNGDGDTQYF.

A word on this clone: Mismatch with germline at one junction end may stem from a read error. The CDR3, as DNA: TGTGTCAGCAGCTTAGTAACTAGCTCCGAGCAGTACTTC. This translates into CVSSLVTSSEQYF. The rearrangement joins TRBV11-3 to TRBJ2-7, with D maybe TRBD2 (6 bases). The CDR3 has 13 amino acids. CDR1 is SGHNT, CDR2 YENEEA, per germline.